This T cell receptor (beta chain) came from a study of blood T cell repertoires in COVID-19. About the research overall: The cDNA or gDNA used as material had been derived from T cells, B-cell-depleted T cells, or PBMCs.

This clone came up once. Seattle enrolled patients during active infection and tracked them longitudinally. In the authors' workflow: It was from reference gene primer amplification that nucleated cell counts were estimated. Repertoires were generated with immunoSEQ multiplex PCR, while TCRdb's copy carries only in-frame clones and drops some. From that table come the V and J calls and clone size; the DNA was used to work out D and trimming. The data contain about 370,000 clones, approximately 88% of them seen just once; the ten biggest clones take up 3%. Germline V CDR1 and CDR2: MNHEY, SVGAGI. The CDR3 totals 15 residues. V lost 5 bases to trimming and J lost 2 bases, with 15 bases between them.

Sequencing input: peripheral blood. V and J are TRBV6-5 and TRBJ1-2; D possibly corresponds to TRBD1 (6 bases). The clonotype comes from a woman younger than 45 with COVID-19, enrolled during active disease. The CDR3 region has the DNA TGTGCCAGCAGTCCTAATCCGGGACACAACTATGGCTACACCTTC. Its protein product is CASSPNPGHNYGYTF.